This entry lists 5 T cell receptor beta chains sequenced from one sample in a study of T and B cells in COVID-19 patients (dated by TCRdb to about 2020). The listed sequencing device is Illumina MiSeq. Multiplex PCR with BIOMED2 TRB-A/B primer pools was used to amplify TRB rearrangements. The public reads were reprocessed in TCRdb via fastp at Q25 and MiXCR, keeping in-frame beta chains. Entries that share a CDR3 protein sequence are merged under the most common genes and DNA. The sample data list thousands of distinct CDR3 sequences, and 37% of these were observed just once. Approximately 50% of the sample is taken by the ten largest. Genomic DNA extracted from blood was used in amounts of roughly 250-550 ng for amplification of TRB repertoires. The specimen was blood. The source is a human donor with active COVID-19.

The table lists this clonotype with a few counts. This rearrangement joins TRBV27 to TRBJ2-3; D tentatively fits TRBD1 or TRBD2 (5 bases each). This CDR3 contains 15 residues. The germline V gene has CDR1 MNHEY and CDR2 SMNVEV (reference sequence). V lost 5 bases and J 0 bases, leaving 12 bases between the germline ends. CDR3 sequence: CASSAPGRSTDTQYF. As DNA, the CDR3 is TGTGCCAGCAGTGCCCCGGGACGGAGCACAGATACGCAGTATTTT.

This clonotype is judged medium-sized. The chain couples TRBV19 to TRBJ2-3; weak D call: TRBD2 (5 bases). V shed 5 bases and J shed 6 bases, with 15 bases lying between them. This CDR3 is built from 14 residues. Looked up from germline, CDR1 is LNHDA and CDR2 is SQIVND (reference sequence). Written as DNA, the CDR3 is TGTGCCAGTAGTTTGGGCGAGGGTCGGGATACGCAGTATTTT. This gives the protein CASSLGEGRDTQYF. The full variable domain, its missing parts supplied by reference TRBV19 and TRBJ2-3, is DGGITQSPKYLFRKEGQNVTLSCEQNLNHDAMYWYRQDPGQGLRLIYYSQIVNDFQKGDIAEGYSVSREKKESFPLTVTSAQKNPTAFYLCASSLGEGRDTQYFGPGTRLTVL.

This clonotype was counted a few times. The chain combines TRBV27 with TRBJ2-1; 7 nucleotides agree with TRBD2. CDR1 and CDR2 from the germline V gene are MNHEY and SMNVEV (reference sequence). Germline trimming cut 5 bases from V and 6 bases from J; bases unmatched to any gene: 13. The CDR3 extends over 16 amino acids. The CDR3 is CASSISSGGWGNEQFF. The CDR3 DNA reads as TGTGCCAGCAGTATTTCGTCCGGGGGGTGGGGCAATGAGCAGTTCTTC.

Only a few counts were recorded for this clonotype. The chain links TRBV12-3 or TRBV12-4 to TRBJ2-6; no clear D. The CDR3 extends over 14 amino acids. The germline V and J ends were trimmed by 6 bases and 7 bases, with 13 bases remaining between them. The CDR3 DNA reads as TGTGCCAGCAGCCTTAGGACCTCTGCCAACGTCCTGACTTTC. Protein: CASSLRTSANVLTF.

The chain is built from TRBV27 and TRBJ2-7; 8 bases are a match to TRBD1. CDR3 length: 18 amino acids. Germline V gene data show CDR1 as MNHEY and CDR2 as SMNVEV (reference sequence). V lost 5 bases and J lost 0; bases outside the gene matches: 15. The CDR3 loop reads CASSSALHMDRASYEQYF. The CDR3 nucleotides are TGTGCCAGCAGTAGCGCCCTCCATATGGACAGGGCCTCCTACGAGCAGTACTTC.